Sequencing of this T cell receptor beta chain was carried out in a study of CD8 T cells in Susac syndrome. Blood CD8+ and CD4+ T cells underwent high-throughput TCR beta sequencing. With random hexamers, reverse transcription was performed on about 0.5 to 1 ug of RNA. Each CDR3 protein is one row after TCRdb ran MiXCR on the immunoSEQ multiplex PCR reads. The sample shows under 200,000 distinct CDR3 sequences, 85% to 95% of them seen only once. CDR1 is DFQATT, CDR2 SNEGSKA, per germline (reference sequence). This CDR3 comprises 13 residues. The V end lost 7 bases, the J end lost 6 bases, and 18 bases lay between the germline ends.

The clonotype was recovered from a human donor with Susac syndrome. The chain uses TRBV20-1 and TRBJ1-2; unclear D gene. The sequenced material came from CD8+ T cells from PBMCs. CDR3 coding DNA: TGCAGTGTACCTACACGGCTAGAACATGGCTACACCTTC. Residues: CSVPTRLEHGYTF.